A selection of T cell receptor beta chains follows, all from one sample in a study of shared clonotypes between healthy human individuals. TCRdb's copy holds only in-frame clones and misses some; the assay was immunoSEQ multiplex PCR. The sample lists about 2 million clones, approximately 94% occurring once. Sequenced material: naive CD8+ T cells sorted from blood. The receptors come from a man aged 18 to 29 in good health. Both conserved end residues are part of each CDR3. A D gene is named only where the DNA matches it firmly.

D gene: -
V gene: TRBV7-6
J gene: TRBJ2-5
CDR3 DNA: TGTGCCAGCAGCCCCCGGGAGAACCAAGAGACCCAGTACTTC
CDR3 protein: CASSPRENQETQYF

D gene: TRBD2
V gene: TRBV7-2
J gene: TRBJ2-1
CDR3 DNA: TGTGCCAGCAGCTTAGGAGTGAGCGGGAGGGCCGGGGACAATGAGCAGTTCTTC
CDR3 protein: CASSLGVSGRAGDNEQFF

D gene: -
V gene: TRBV6-5
J gene: TRBJ2-1
CDR3 DNA: TGTGCCAGCAGTTCGGAAGGTATCTACAATGAGCAGTTCTTC
CDR3 protein: CASSSEGIYNEQFF

D gene: -
V gene: TRBV11-2
J gene: TRBJ2-7
CDR3 DNA: TGTGCCAGCAGCTTATCAGGGGACCACTACGAGCAGTACTTC
CDR3 protein: CASSLSGDHYEQYF

D gene: TRBD1
V gene: TRBV29-1
J gene: TRBJ1-4
CDR3 DNA: TGCAGCGTGGGGACAGGGGCAAGCGCTAATGAAAAACTGTTTTTT
CDR3 protein: CSVGTGASANEKLFF

D gene: -
V gene: TRBV5-4
J gene: TRBJ2-4
CDR3 DNA: TGTGCCAGCAGCTTGGACGGAGGGGTGGCAACCAAAAACATTCAGTACTTC
CDR3 protein: CASSLDGGVATKNIQYF

D gene: -
V gene: TRBV11-2
J gene: TRBJ2-7
CDR3 DNA: TGTGCCAGCAGCTTTTCGCCGGAACTCTCCTACGAGCAGTACTTC
CDR3 protein: CASSFSPELSYEQYF

D gene: -
V gene: TRBV9
J gene: TRBJ2-3
CDR3 DNA: TGTGCCAGCAGCGTAACCTCCACAGATACGCAGTATTTT
CDR3 protein: CASSVTSTDTQYF

D gene: TRBD1
V gene: TRBV27
J gene: TRBJ2-1
CDR3 DNA: TGTGCCAGCAGTTTACCCGGACAGGGCGTGCCTTACAATGAGCAGTTCTTC
CDR3 protein: CASSLPGQGVPYNEQFF

D gene: TRBD2
V gene: TRBV4-3
J gene: TRBJ2-7
CDR3 DNA: TGCGCCAGCAGCCAAGATAAAATAGTAGCGGGCGGATACGAGCAGTACTTC
CDR3 protein: CASSQDKIVAGGYEQYF

D gene: TRBD1
V gene: TRBV9
J gene: TRBJ2-1
CDR3 DNA: TGTGCCAGCAGCAGCAGGGGGATGGATGAGCAGTTCTTC
CDR3 protein: CASSSRGMDEQFF

D gene: -
V gene: TRBV7-2
J gene: TRBJ2-1
CDR3 DNA: TGTGCCAGCAGCCCACACCAGGGGATTTTGGGTGAGCAGTTCTTC
CDR3 protein: CASSPHQGILGEQFF

D gene: -
V gene: TRBV4-3
J gene: TRBJ2-7
CDR3 DNA: TGCGCCAGCAGCCGGACAGTCTCCTACGAGCAGTACTTC
CDR3 protein: CASSRTVSYEQYF

D gene: TRBD1
V gene: TRBV12-5
J gene: TRBJ2-7
CDR3 DNA: TGTGCTAGTGCCATGGGGACAGTTCCCTACGAGCAGTACTTC
CDR3 protein: CASAMGTVPYEQYF

D gene: TRBD1
V gene: TRBV11-2
J gene: TRBJ2-7
CDR3 DNA: TGTGCCAGCAGCTTAGAGACAGGGGACGAGCAGTACTTC
CDR3 protein: CASSLETGDEQYF